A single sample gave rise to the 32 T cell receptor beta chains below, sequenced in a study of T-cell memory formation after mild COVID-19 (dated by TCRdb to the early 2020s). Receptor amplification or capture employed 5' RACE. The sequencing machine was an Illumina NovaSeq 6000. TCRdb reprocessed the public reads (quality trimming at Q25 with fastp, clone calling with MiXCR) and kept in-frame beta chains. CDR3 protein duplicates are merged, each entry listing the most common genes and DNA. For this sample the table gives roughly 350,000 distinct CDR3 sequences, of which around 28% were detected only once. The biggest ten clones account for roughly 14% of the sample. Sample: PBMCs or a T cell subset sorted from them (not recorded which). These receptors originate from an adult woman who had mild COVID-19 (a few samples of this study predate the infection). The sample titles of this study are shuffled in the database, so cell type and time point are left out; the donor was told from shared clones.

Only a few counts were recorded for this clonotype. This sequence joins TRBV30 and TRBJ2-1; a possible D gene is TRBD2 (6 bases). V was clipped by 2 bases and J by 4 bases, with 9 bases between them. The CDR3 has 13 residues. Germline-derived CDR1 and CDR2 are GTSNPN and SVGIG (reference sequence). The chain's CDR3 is CAWSTEGYNEQFF. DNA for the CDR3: TGTGCCTGGAGTACGGAGGGGTACAATGAGCAGTTCTTC.

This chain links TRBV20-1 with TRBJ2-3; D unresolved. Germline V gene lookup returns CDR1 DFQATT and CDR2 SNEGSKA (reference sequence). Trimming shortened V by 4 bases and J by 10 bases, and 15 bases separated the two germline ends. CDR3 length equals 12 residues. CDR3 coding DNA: TGCAGTGCTATCAAACGACCTGAAGCGCAGTATTTT. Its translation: CSAIKRPEAQYF.

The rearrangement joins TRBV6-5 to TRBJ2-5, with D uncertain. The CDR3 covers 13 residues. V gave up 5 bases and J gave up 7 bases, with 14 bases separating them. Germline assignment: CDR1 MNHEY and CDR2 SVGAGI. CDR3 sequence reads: CASSLPGLGTQYF. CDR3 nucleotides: TGTGCCAGCAGTCTGCCAGGCTTGGGGACCCAGTACTTC.

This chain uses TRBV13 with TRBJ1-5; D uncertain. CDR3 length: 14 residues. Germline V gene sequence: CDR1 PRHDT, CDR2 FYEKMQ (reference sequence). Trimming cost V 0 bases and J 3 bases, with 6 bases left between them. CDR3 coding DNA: TGTGCCAGCAGCTTAGGCCGCTCCAATCAGCCCCAGCATTTT. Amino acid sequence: CASSLGRSNQPQHF. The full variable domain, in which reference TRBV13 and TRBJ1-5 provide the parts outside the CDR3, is AAGVIQSPRHLIKEKRETATLKCYPIPRHDTVYWYQQGPGQDPQFLISFYEKMQSDKGSIPDRFSAQQFSDYHSELNMSSLELGDSALYFCASSLGRSNQPQHFGDGTRLSIL.

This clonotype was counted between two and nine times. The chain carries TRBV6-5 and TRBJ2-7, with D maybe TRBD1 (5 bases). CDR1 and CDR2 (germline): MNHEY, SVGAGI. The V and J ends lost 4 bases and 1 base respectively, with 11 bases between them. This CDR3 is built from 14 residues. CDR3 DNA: TGTGCCAGCAGTTTAACCGGACAATCCTACGAGCAGTACTTC. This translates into CASSLTGQSYEQYF.

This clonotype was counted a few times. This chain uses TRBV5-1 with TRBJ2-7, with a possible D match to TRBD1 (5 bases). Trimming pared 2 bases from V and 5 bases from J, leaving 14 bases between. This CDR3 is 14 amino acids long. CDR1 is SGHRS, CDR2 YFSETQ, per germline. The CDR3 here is CASSFGQGSDEQYF. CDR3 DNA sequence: TGCGCCAGCAGCTTCGGGCAGGGATCTGACGAGCAGTACTTC.

The CDR3 region is CASSTGTGADEAFF. The CDR3 nucleotides read TGTGCCAGCAGCACTGGGACAGGAGCCGATGAAGCTTTCTTT. The genes are TRBV5-5 and TRBJ1-1; 8 bases are shared with TRBD1. This CDR3 spans 14 amino acids. Germline lookup yields CDR1 SGHKS and CDR2 YYEKEE (reference sequence). The ends lost 4 bases at V and 7 bases at J; junction bases unmatched: 9.

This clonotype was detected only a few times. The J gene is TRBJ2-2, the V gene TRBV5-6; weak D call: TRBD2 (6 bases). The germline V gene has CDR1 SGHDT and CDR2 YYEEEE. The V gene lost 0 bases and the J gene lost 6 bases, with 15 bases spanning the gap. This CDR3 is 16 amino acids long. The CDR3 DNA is TGTGCCAGCAGCTTGGCCGCGGCGGGAATAGCCGGGGAGCTGTTTTTT. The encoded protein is CASSLAAAGIAGELFF.

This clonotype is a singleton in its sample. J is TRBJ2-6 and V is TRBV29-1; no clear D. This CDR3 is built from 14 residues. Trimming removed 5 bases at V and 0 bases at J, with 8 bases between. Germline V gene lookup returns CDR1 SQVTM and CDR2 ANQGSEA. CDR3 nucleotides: TGCAGCGTTCACACAAGCTCTGGGGCCAACGTCCTGACTTTC. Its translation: CSVHTSSGANVLTF. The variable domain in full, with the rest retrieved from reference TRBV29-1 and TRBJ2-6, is SAVISQKPSRDICQRGTSLTIQCQVDSQVTMMFWYRQQPGQSLTLIATANQGSEATYESGFVIDKFPISRPNLTFSTLTVSNMSPEDSSIYLCSVHTSSGANVLTFGAGSRLTVL.

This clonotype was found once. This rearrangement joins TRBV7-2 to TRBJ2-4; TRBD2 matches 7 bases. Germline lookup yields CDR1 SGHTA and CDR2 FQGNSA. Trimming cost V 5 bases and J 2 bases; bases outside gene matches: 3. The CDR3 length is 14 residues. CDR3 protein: CASSLGGTKNIQYF. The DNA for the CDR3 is TGTGCCAGCAGCCTGGGGGGGACCAAAAACATTCAGTACTTC. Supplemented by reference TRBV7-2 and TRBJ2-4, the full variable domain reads GAGVSQSPSNKVTEKGKDVELRCDPISGHTALYWYRQSLGQGLEFLIYFQGNSAPDKSGLPSDRFSAERTGGSVSTLTIQRTQQEDSAVYLCASSLGGTKNIQYFGAGTRLSVL.

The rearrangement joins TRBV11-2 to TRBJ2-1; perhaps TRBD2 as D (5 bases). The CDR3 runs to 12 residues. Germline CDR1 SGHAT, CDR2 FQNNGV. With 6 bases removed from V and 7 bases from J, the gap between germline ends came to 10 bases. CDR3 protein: CASSFLANEQFF. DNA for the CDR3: TGTGCCAGCAGTTTTCTAGCTAATGAGCAGTTCTTC.

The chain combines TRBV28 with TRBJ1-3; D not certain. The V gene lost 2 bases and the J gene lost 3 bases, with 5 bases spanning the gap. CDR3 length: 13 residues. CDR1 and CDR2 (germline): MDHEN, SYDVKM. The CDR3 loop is CASSLPYGNTIYF. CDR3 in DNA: TGTGCCAGCAGTTTACCTTATGGAAACACCATATATTTT.

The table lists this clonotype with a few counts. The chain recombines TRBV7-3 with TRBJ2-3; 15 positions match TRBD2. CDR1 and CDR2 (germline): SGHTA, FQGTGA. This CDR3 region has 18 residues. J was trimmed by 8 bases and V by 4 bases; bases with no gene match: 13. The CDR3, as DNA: TGTGCCAGCAGCTCACAACCCGGGACTAGCGGGAGGCTTTCTACGCAGTATTTT. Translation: CASSSQPGTSGRLSTQYF.

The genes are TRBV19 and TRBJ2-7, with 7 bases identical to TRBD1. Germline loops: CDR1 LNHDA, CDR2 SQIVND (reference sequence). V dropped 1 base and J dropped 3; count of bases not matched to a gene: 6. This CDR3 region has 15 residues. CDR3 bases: TGTGCCAGTAGTATAGTCCGGGACAGCAACTACGAGCAGTACTTC. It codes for CASSIVRDSNYEQYF. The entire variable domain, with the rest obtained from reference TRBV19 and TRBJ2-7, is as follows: DGGITQSPKYLFRKEGQNVTLSCEQNLNHDAMYWYRQDPGQGLRLIYYSQIVNDFQKGDIAEGYSVSREKKESFPLTVTSAQKNPTAFYLCASSIVRDSNYEQYFGPGTRLTVT.

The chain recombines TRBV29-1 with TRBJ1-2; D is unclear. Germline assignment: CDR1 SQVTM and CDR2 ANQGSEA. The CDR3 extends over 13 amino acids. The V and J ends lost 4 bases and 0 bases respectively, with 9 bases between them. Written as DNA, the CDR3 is TGCAGCGTTGTTCGACTAGCTAACTATGGCTACACCTTC. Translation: CSVVRLANYGYTF.

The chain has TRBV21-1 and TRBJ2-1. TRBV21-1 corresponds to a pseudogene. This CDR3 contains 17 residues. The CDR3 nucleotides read TGTGCCAGCAGCAAAGCGCGATGGCTTCCCTCCTACAATGAGCAGTTCTTC. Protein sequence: CASSKARWLPSYNEQFF.

The CDR3 coding sequence is TGTGCCAGCAGTTATAGGCAGGGGGCGCCCCGAAACATTCAGTACTTC. This translates into CASSYRQGAPRNIQYF. This rearrangement joins TRBV6-2 or TRBV6-3 to TRBJ2-4; 8 bases map to TRBD1. The CDR3 has 16 amino acids. Per germline, CDR1 MNHEY and CDR2 SVGEGT. The V segment lost 3 bases and the J segment 6 bases; nucleotides outside the gene matches: 10.

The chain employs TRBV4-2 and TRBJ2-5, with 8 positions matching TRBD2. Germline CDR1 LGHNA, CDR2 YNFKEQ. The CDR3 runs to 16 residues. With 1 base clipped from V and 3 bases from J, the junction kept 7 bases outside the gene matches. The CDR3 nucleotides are TGTGCCAGCAGCCAAGGGGTGGGACTAGGCGAAGAGACCCAGTACTTC. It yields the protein CASSQGVGLGEETQYF.

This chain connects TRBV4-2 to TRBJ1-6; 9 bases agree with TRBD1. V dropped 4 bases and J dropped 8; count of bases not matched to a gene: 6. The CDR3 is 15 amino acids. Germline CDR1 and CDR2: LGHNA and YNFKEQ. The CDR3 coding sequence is TGTGCCAGCAGCCCCTCCGGGACAGGGCATTCACCCCTCCACTTT. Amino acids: CASSPSGTGHSPLHF.

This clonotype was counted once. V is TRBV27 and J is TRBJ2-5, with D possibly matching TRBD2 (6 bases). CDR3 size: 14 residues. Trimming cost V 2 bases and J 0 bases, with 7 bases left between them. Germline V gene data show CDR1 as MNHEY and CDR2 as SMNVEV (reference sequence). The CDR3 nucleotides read TGTGCCAGCAGTTTAACGGGGGACCAAGAGACCCAGTACTTC. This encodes CASSLTGDQETQYF.

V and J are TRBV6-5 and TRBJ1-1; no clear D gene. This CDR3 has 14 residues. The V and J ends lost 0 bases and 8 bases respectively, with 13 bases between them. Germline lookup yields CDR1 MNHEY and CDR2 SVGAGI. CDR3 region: CASSYSRELGEAFF. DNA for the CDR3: TGTGCCAGCAGTTACTCGAGAGAGTTAGGGGAAGCTTTCTTT.

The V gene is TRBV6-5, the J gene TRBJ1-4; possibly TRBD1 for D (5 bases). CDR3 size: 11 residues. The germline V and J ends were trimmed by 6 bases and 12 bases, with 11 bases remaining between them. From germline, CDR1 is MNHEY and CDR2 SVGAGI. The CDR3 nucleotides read TGTGCCAGCAGATCCGGGGGGGAACTGTTTTTT. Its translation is CASRSGGELFF.

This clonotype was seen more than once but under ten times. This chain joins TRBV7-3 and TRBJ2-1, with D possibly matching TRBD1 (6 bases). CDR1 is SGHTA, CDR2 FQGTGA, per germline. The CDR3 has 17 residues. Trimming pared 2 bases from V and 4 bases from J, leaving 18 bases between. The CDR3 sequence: CASSLGGGGHQYNEQFF. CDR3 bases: TGTGCCAGCAGCTTAGGTGGTGGGGGACATCAATACAATGAGCAGTTCTTC.

The CDR3 DNA follows: TGCGCCAGCAGCTTGGTGGACGAGGGGAAAAACATTCAGTACTTC. This codes for CASSLVDEGKNIQYF. V gene TRBV5-1 combines with J gene TRBJ2-4; D might be TRBD1 or TRBD2, each matching 5 bases. This CDR3 comprises 15 residues. Trimming stripped 0 bases from V and 4 bases from J, with 11 bases between. The germline V gene encodes CDR1 SGHRS and CDR2 YFSETQ.

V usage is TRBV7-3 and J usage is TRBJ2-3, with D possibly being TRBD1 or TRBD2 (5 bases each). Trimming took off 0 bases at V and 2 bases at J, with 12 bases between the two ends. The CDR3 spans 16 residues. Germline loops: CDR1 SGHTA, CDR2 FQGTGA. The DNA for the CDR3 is TGTGCCAGCAGCTTAACGGGGGTGGGGCACACAGATACGCAGTATTTT. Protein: CASSLTGVGHTDTQYF.

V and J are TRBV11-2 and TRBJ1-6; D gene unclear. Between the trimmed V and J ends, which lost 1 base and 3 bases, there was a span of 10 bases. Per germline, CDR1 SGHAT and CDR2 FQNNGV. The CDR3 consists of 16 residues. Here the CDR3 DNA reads TGTGCCAGCAGCTTAGCAGCCACAGTCTATAATTCACCCCTCCACTTT. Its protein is CASSLAATVYNSPLHF.

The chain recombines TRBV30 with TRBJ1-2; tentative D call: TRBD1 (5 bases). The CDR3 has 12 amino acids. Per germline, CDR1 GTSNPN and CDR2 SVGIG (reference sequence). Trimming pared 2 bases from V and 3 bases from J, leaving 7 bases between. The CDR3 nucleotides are TGTGCCTGGAGTTGGGGGGACTATGGCTACACCTTC. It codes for CAWSWGDYGYTF.

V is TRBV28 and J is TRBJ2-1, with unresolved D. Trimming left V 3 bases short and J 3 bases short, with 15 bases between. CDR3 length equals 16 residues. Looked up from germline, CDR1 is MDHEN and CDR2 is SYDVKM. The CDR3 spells CASSFRRSSFYNEQFF. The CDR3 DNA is TGTGCCAGCAGTTTTCGTCGCTCCTCATTCTACAATGAGCAGTTCTTC.

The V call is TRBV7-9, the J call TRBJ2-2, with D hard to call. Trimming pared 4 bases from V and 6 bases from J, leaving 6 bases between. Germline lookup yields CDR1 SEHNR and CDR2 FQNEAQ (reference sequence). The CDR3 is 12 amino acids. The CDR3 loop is CASSSPPGELFF. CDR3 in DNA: TGTGCCAGCAGCTCCCCTCCCGGGGAGCTGTTTTTT.

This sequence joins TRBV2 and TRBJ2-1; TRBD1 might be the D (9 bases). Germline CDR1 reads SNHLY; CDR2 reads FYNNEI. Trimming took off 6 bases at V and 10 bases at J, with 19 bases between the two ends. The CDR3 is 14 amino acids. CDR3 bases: TGTGCCAGCAGGGACAGGGGACTAGTCAACGAGCAGTTCTTC. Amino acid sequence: CASRDRGLVNEQFF.

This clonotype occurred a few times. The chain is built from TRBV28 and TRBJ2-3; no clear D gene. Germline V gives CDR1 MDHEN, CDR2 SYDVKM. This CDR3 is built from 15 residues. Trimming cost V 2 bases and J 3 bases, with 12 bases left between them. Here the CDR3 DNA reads TGTGCCAGCAGTTTAATCGAAGTGGTGACAGATACGCAGTATTTT. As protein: CASSLIEVVTDTQYF.

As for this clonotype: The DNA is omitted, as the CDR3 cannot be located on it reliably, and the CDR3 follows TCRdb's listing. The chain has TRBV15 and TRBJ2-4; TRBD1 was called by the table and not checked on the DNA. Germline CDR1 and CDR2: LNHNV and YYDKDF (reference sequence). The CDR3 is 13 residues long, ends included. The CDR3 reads CATSFGEGNIQYF.